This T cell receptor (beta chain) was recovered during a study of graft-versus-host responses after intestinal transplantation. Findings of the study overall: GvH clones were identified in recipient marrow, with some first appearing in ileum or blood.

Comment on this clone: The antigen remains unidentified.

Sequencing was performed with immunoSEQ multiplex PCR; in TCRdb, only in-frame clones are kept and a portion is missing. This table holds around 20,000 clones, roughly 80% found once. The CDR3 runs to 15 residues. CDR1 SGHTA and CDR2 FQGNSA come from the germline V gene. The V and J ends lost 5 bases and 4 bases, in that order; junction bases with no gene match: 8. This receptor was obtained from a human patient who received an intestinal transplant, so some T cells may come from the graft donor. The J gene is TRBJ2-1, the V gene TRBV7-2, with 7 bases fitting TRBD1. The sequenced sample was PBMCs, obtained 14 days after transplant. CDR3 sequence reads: CASSLAGTAYNEQFF. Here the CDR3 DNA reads TGTGCCAGCAGCCTGGCCGGGACAGCTTACAATGAGCAGTTCTTC.